These 32 T cell receptor beta chains were sequenced from one sample in a study of shared clonotypes between healthy human individuals. Assay: immunoSEQ multiplex PCR; the TCRdb copy retains only in-frame clones and omits some. Among under 1,100,000 clones, about three quarters were seen once, and the ten largest hold approximately 1.5%. Sequenced: memory CD4+ T cells sorted from blood. Subset of the sample: CD45RA-negative fraction. The receptor set was obtained from a man younger than 30 in good health.

This clone was seen repeatedly, ten times or more. This sample includes further DNA sequences coding for the same CDR3. The chain recombines TRBV2 with TRBJ2-7; D remains ambiguous. Germline CDR1 SNHLY, CDR2 FYNNEI. This CDR3 contains 11 residues. Deletions cut 4 bases from V and 3 bases from J, with 4 bases between. CDR3 loop: CASSVLYEQYF. The CDR3 coding sequence is TGTGCCAGCAGTGTTCTCTACGAGCAGTACTTC. The variable domain in full, with the rest retrieved from reference TRBV2 and TRBJ2-7, is EPEVTQTPSHQVTQMGQEVILRCVPISNHLYFYWYRQILGQKVEFLVSFYNNEISEKSEIFDDQFSVERPDGSNFTLKIRSTKLEDSAMYFCASSVLYEQYFGPGTRLTVT.

This chain connects TRBV7-2 to TRBJ2-2; D gene ambiguous. CDR1 and CDR2 (germline): SGHTA, FQGNSA. The CDR3 spans 16 residues. Trimming stripped 6 bases from V and 9 bases from J, with 23 bases between. The CDR3 bases are TGTGCCAGCAGTCGACCTGCTCGGCAAAACCGGCGGGAGCTGTTTTTT. Translating it yields CASSRPARQNRRELFF.

CDR3 in amino acids: CASSVRGSLVGNTEAFF. The DNA for the CDR3 is TGTGCCAGCAGTGTGCGGGGCTCCCTTGTTGGGAACACTGAAGCTTTCTTT. The chain links TRBV6-1 to TRBJ1-1; a possible D gene is TRBD1 (5 bases). CDR1 is MNHNS, CDR2 SASEGT, per germline. The germline V and J ends were trimmed by 4 bases and 1 base, with 19 bases remaining between them. The CDR3 length is 17 residues.

This clone appeared a few times. Different DNA sequences within this sample yield the same CDR3. CDR3 DNA: TGCGCCAGCAGCTTGGGTGGGGGAACCACAGATACGCAGTATTTT. Translated: CASSLGGGTTDTQYF. The V call is TRBV5-1, the J call TRBJ2-3; perhaps D is TRBD1 or TRBD2 (5 bases each). The germline CDR1 and CDR2 sequences are SGHRS and YFSETQ. This CDR3 region has 15 residues. Deletions cut 0 bases from V and 2 bases from J, with 10 bases between.

A word on this clone: Different DNA sequences within this sample yield the same CDR3. V and J are TRBV7-2 and TRBJ1-2; possibly TRBD1 for D (6 bases). Trimming cost V 6 bases and J 7 bases, with 12 bases left between them. The germline CDR1 and CDR2 sequences are SGHTA and FQGNSA. The CDR3 is 12 residues long. The CDR3 loop is CASSNRAGGYTF. In DNA, the CDR3 is TGTGCCAGCAGTAACAGGGCTGGTGGCTACACCTTC.

The genes are TRBV5-1 and TRBJ2-1, with TRBD2 matching over 11 bases. The J segment lost 9 bases and the V segment lost 0 bases, leaving 8 bases of the junction unmatched. The germline V gene has CDR1 SGHRS and CDR2 YFSETQ. The CDR3 loop spans 16 amino acids. In nucleotides, the CDR3 is TGCGCCAGCAGCTTGGATCCTAGCGGGGGGTCTTTTGAGCAGTTCTTC. Translated, it gives CASSLDPSGGSFEQFF.

This clone was picked up a small number of times. The chain is built from TRBV9 and TRBJ1-4; D gene unclear. There are 14 residues in the CDR3. The V gene lost 0 bases and the J gene lost 5 bases, with 8 bases spanning the gap. CDR1 SGDLS and CDR2 YYNGEE come from the germline V gene. The CDR3 nucleotides read TGTGCCAGCAGCGTAGAACAAGGAAATGAAAAACTGTTTTTT. This sequence encodes CASSVEQGNEKLFF.

This clone has a single count. The V and J genes are TRBV5-4 and TRBJ1-2, with TRBD1 identical over 10 bases. The CDR3 has 15 amino acids. Per the germline V gene, CDR1 is SGHNT and CDR2 is YYREEE (reference sequence). V trimming: 4 bases; J trimming: 3 bases; junction bases outside the gene matches: 6. The CDR3 DNA follows: TGTGCCAGCAGCCAGCGGACAGGGGGACACTATGGCTACACCTTC. It translates to CASSQRTGGHYGYTF.

A word on this clone: This may be a read error: a much more frequent sequence differs by one nucleotide. This sample also contains other DNA sequences that code for the same CDR3. The rearrangement links TRBV28 to TRBJ1-1; 9 bases map to TRBD1. The CDR3 is made up of 13 amino acids. Unmatched junction bases numbered 2, after V lost 6 bases and J lost 3 bases. Germline V gene lookup returns CDR1 MDHEN and CDR2 SYDVKM. The CDR3 nucleotides are TGTGCCAGCAGGGGACAGGGTGACACTGAAGCTTTCTTT. As protein: CASRGQGDTEAFF.

On this clone: This same CDR3 is encoded by further DNA sequences in the sample. The V call is TRBV30, the J call TRBJ2-5; D may match TRBD1 or TRBD2 (6 bases each). The ends were cut back, 5 bases at V and 1 base at J, with 14 bases in the middle. CDR3 length: 14 residues. In germline, CDR1 is GTSNPN, CDR2 SVGIG (reference sequence). The CDR3, as DNA: TGTGCCTGGGCAAGAGGGGGGATCCAAGAGACCCAGTACTTC. Amino acids: CAWARGGIQETQYF. Filled out from reference TRBV30 and TRBJ2-5, the complete variable domain reads SQTIHQWPATLVQPVGSPLSLECTVEGTSNPNLYWYRQAAGRGLQLLFYSVGIGQISSEVPQNLSASRPQDRQFILSSKKLLLSDSGFYLCAWARGGIQETQYFGPGTRLLVL.

This chain uses TRBV30 with TRBJ2-3; D ambiguous. This CDR3 is 12 amino acids long. Germline V lookup: CDR1 GTSNPN, CDR2 SVGIG (reference sequence). V shed 5 bases and J shed 4 bases, with 10 bases lying between them. The CDR3 loop is CAWGPGADTQYF. CDR3 DNA sequence: TGTGCCTGGGGGCCGGGCGCAGATACGCAGTATTTT.

About this clone itself: The same CDR3 also results from other DNA sequences found in this sample. The chain has TRBV5-1 and TRBJ2-7; 7 bases are shared with TRBD2. This CDR3 region has 12 residues. Germline CDR1 SGHRS, CDR2 YFSETQ. The V segment lost 4 bases and the J segment 6 bases; nucleotides outside the gene matches: 4. In nucleotides, the CDR3 is TGCGCCAGCAGCGATCCGGGGGGCGAGCAGTACTTC. This translates into CASSDPGGEQYF.

Note on this clone: Distinct nucleotide sequences in the sample also encode this CDR3. The chain joins TRBV7-9 to TRBJ2-7; TRBD2 is a possible D gene (6 bases). V lost 3 bases to trimming and J lost 2 bases, with 11 bases between them. The CDR3 consists of 14 residues. The germline V gene encodes CDR1 SEHNR and CDR2 FQNEAQ (reference sequence). The CDR3 loop is CASSFGGAAYEQYF. The CDR3 nucleotides read TGTGCCAGCAGCTTTGGAGGGGCAGCCTACGAGCAGTACTTC.

This clone was counted a few times. The same CDR3 is also encoded by other DNA sequences in this sample. The rearrangement uses TRBV9 and TRBJ2-3; no clear D. From germline, CDR1 is SGDLS and CDR2 YYNGEE. The CDR3 covers 13 residues. V lost 4 bases to trimming and J lost 2 bases, with 8 bases between them. The CDR3 DNA sequence: TGTGCCAGCAGCCGCCAGGACACAGATACGCAGTATTTT. This encodes CASSRQDTDTQYF.

The chain is built from TRBV4-1 and TRBJ1-2, with D unclear. Trimming shortened V by 0 bases and J by 4 bases, and 15 bases separated the two germline ends. The CDR3 sequence is 16 residues long. Germline values: CDR1 MGHRA, CDR2 YSYEKL. Here the CDR3 DNA reads TGCGCCAGCAGCCAAGATCCCGTCAGGAGTCCCTATGGCTACACCTTC. Residues: CASSQDPVRSPYGYTF.

Turning to this clone: A read error is possible here, since a much larger clone lies one base away. In the same sample, other DNA sequences code for this CDR3. The J gene is TRBJ1-2, the V gene TRBV18, with 9 bases that match TRBD1. Germline V gene sequence: CDR1 KGHSH, CDR2 LQKENI. Trimming removed 3 bases from V and 2 bases from J; junction bases left unmatched: 1. The CDR3 is 14 residues long. In DNA form, the CDR3 reads TGTGCCAGCTCACCGGGACAGGGCAACTATGGCTACACCTTC. It is translated as CASSPGQGNYGYTF.

The CDR3 DNA is TGTGCCAGCAGTGAGCAACGGACCTTAACTAATGAAAAACTGTTTTTT. This translates into CASSEQRTLTNEKLFF. V gene TRBV6-1 combines with J gene TRBJ1-4; D not resolved. CDR1 is MNHNS, CDR2 SASEGT, per germline. This CDR3 spans 16 amino acids. Trimming took 3 bases from V and 1 from J, leaving 12 bases between them.

This clone was counted only a few times. This same CDR3 is encoded by further DNA sequences in the sample. The chain is built from TRBV18 and TRBJ1-1; possible D gene TRBD1, 5 bases. Germline-derived CDR1 and CDR2 are KGHSH and LQKENI. Trimming pared 3 bases from V and 1 base from J, leaving 6 bases between. This CDR3 region has 13 residues. The CDR3 loop is CASSPGQNTEAFF. CDR3 sequence (DNA): TGTGCCAGCTCACCCGGACAGAACACTGAAGCTTTCTTT.

The rearrangement uses TRBV27 and TRBJ2-1, with D tentatively TRBD2 (5 bases). The ends were cut back, 2 bases at V and 10 bases at J, with 15 bases in the middle. Germline V gene sequence: CDR1 MNHEY, CDR2 SMNVEV (reference sequence). The CDR3 runs 14 residues. CDR3 residues: CASSLKGSGVEQFF. CDR3 bases: TGTGCCAGCAGTTTAAAGGGAAGCGGCGTGGAGCAGTTCTTC.

This clone was recorded many times. This CDR3 is CASSQGGLGQTYEQYF. The CDR3 DNA reads TGCGCCAGCAGCCAAGGTGGGTTGGGGCAGACCTACGAGCAGTACTTC. The chain carries TRBV4-1 and TRBJ2-7; tentative D call: TRBD1 (5 bases). This CDR3 spans 16 amino acids. Germline V gene data show CDR1 as MGHRA and CDR2 as YSYEKL. V dropped 1 base and J dropped 2 bases, with 15 bases sitting between them.

The chain links TRBV5-5 to TRBJ2-7; D perhaps matches TRBD1 (6 bases). In germline, CDR1 is SGHKS, CDR2 YYEKEE (reference sequence). V lost 2 bases and J lost 3, with 15 bases in between. The CDR3 has 15 amino acids. DNA of the CDR3: TGTGCCAGCAGCTTAGCAGGGGCCCAGGACTACGAGCAGTACTTC. It codes for CASSLAGAQDYEQYF.

This chain's CDR3 is CASSGRQLTNEKLFF. Written as DNA, the CDR3 is TGCGCCAGCAGCGGGAGACAGCTCACTAATGAAAAACTGTTTTTT. The chain recombines TRBV4-1 with TRBJ1-4, with D possibly TRBD1 on 5 matching bases. The V end was cut by 5 bases, the J end by 2 bases, with 12 bases between. The V gene's germline CDR1 is MGHRA and CDR2 YSYEKL. The CDR3 totals 15 residues.

This rearrangement joins TRBV9 to TRBJ1-4; TRBD1 matches at 9 bases. Trimming at V came to 3 bases and at J to 4 bases, leaving 4 bases not matched to a gene. This CDR3 has 15 amino acids. Germline V gives CDR1 SGDLS, CDR2 YYNGEE. CDR3 DNA sequence: TGTGCCAGCAGCGGGGTGACAGGGGGTAATGAAAAACTGTTTTTT. It is translated as CASSGVTGGNEKLFF.

This clone was found a few times. The sample carries other DNA sequences with the same CDR3. V is TRBV27 and J is TRBJ2-3; tentatively, D is TRBD2 (6 bases). Germline CDR1 reads MNHEY; CDR2 reads SMNVEV (reference sequence). This CDR3 region has 14 residues. Trimming removed 3 bases at V and 4 bases at J, with 11 bases between. CDR3 region: CASSLRGLADTQYF. In DNA form, the CDR3 reads TGTGCCAGCAGTTTGCGGGGTTTGGCAGATACGCAGTATTTT.

This sequence joins TRBV28 and TRBJ1-1; D possibly corresponds to TRBD1 (5 bases). The V gene lost 5 bases and the J gene lost 7 bases, with 17 bases spanning the gap. Germline-derived CDR1 and CDR2 are MDHEN and SYDVKM. The CDR3 has 14 amino acids. The CDR3: CASSNTDNIGEAFF. CDR3 nucleotide sequence: TGTGCCAGCAGTAACACGGACAATATCGGTGAAGCTTTCTTT.

This clone has ten or more counts. The CDR3 sequence: CASSTSYGGFNYGYTF. CDR3 in DNA: TGTGCCAGTAGTACCAGCTACGGGGGATTTAACTATGGCTACACCTTC. The V call is TRBV19, the J call TRBJ1-2; D perhaps matches TRBD1 (5 bases). Trimming pared 4 bases from V and 1 base from J, leaving 16 bases between. CDR1 is LNHDA and CDR2 is SQIVND in the germline V gene (reference sequence). This CDR3 comprises 16 residues. Full variable domain (rest looked up from reference TRBV19 and TRBJ1-2): DGGITQSPKYLFRKEGQNVTLSCEQNLNHDAMYWYRQDPGQGLRLIYYSQIVNDFQKGDIAEGYSVSREKKESFPLTVTSAQKNPTAFYLCASSTSYGGFNYGYTFGSGTRLTVV.

V usage is TRBV21-1 and J usage is TRBJ2-7; the table's D gene call, TRBD1, was not cross checked with the DNA. TRBV21-1 is described as a pseudogene. The CDR3 covers 11 residues. This chain's CDR3 is CASSGPYEQYF. For the CDR3, the DNA is TGTGCCAGCAGCGGCCCGTACGAGCAGTACTTC.

With regard to this clone: Relative to the germline gene, one junction end is altered; a read error may explain this. This chain joins TRBV7-7 and TRBJ2-1; no definite D call. From germline, CDR1 is SSHAT and CDR2 FNYEAQ (reference sequence). The CDR3 covers 16 residues. The CDR3 nucleotides read TGTGCTAGCAGCTTAGGAGCGAGCAGCTCCTACAATGAGCAGTTCTTC. The encoded protein is CASSLGASSSYNEQFF.

With regard to this clone: This sample also contains other DNA sequences that code for the same CDR3. The chain combines TRBV30 with TRBJ2-6, with 8 nucleotides matching TRBD1. V gave up 3 bases and J gave up 0 bases; unmatched junction bases: 7. CDR1 is GTSNPN, CDR2 SVGIG, per germline (reference sequence). The CDR3 runs to 17 residues. The CDR3 reads CAWRAGQGASGANVLTF. The CDR3 DNA reads as TGTGCCTGGAGGGCGGGGCAGGGGGCCTCTGGGGCCAACGTCCTGACTTTC.

The chain joins TRBV9 to TRBJ2-1; the D is unclear. In germline, CDR1 is SGDLS, CDR2 YYNGEE. CDR3 size: 13 residues. Trimming stripped 4 bases from V and 8 bases from J, with 13 bases between. CDR3 nucleotide sequence: TGTGCCAGCAGCACCCGACCTTGGGATGAGCAGTTCTTC. As protein: CASSTRPWDEQFF.

This sequence joins TRBV28 and TRBJ2-1, with 8 bases that match TRBD1. Germline V CDR1 and CDR2: MDHEN, SYDVKM. CDR3 length: 15 residues. V lost 4 bases and J lost 4; bases outside the gene matches: 6. The CDR3 sequence: CASSSPDRDYNEQFF. The CDR3 region has the DNA TGTGCCAGCAGTTCCCCGGACAGGGATTACAATGAGCAGTTCTTC.

The rearrangement joins TRBV2 to TRBJ2-3, with unresolved D. The germline V gene encodes CDR1 SNHLY and CDR2 FYNNEI. Trimming left V 4 bases short and J 2 bases short, with 10 bases between. This CDR3 is built from 14 residues. In DNA form, the CDR3 reads TGTGCCAGCAGTGGCGACACCCACACAGATACGCAGTATTTT. This sequence encodes CASSGDTHTDTQYF.